Listed below are T cell receptor beta chains from one sample, sequenced in a study of early T cells in non-severe SARS-CoV-2 infection. Using its own MiXCR run on the 5' RACE reads, TCRdb lists one record per CDR3 protein. This repertoire shows 50,000 to 65,000 distinct CDR3 sequences, around 10% found once; its top ten account for just under 3%. The material sequenced was whole blood, taken at baseline. The origin of the receptors is an adult who was a healthcare worker with PCR-confirmed SARS-CoV-2 infection or an uninfected control (not recorded which). Both conserved end residues are part of each CDR3. D genes are given only for firm matches. Rows may omit the clone size; those that give it use once, few, many or a size class.

v_call: TRBV3-2; clone_size: many; d_call: -; j_call: TRBJ2-7; cdr3_nt: TGTGCCAGCAGCCGAACGGGACAGCTCTACGAGCAGTACTTC; cdr3_aa: CASSRTGQLYEQYF
v_call: TRBV30; clone_size: -; d_call: TRBD2; j_call: TRBJ2-3; cdr3_nt: TGTGCCTGGAAGCGCACTTGGACTAGCGGGTACACAGATACGCAGTATTTT; cdr3_aa: CAWKRTWTSGYTDTQYF
v_call: TRBV24-1; clone_size: many; d_call: TRBD2; j_call: TRBJ2-1; cdr3_nt: TGTGCCACCAGTGATTACCCCACTAGCGGGGGGCAGTTCTTC; cdr3_aa: CATSDYPTSGGQFF
v_call: TRBV3-1; clone_size: many; d_call: -; j_call: TRBJ1-5; cdr3_nt: TGTGCCAGCAGCCAAGGTTTAGTAGGCAGCAATCAGCCCCAGCATTTT; cdr3_aa: CASSQGLVGSNQPQHF
v_call: TRBV20-1; clone_size: few; d_call: -; j_call: TRBJ1-5; cdr3_nt: TGCAGTGCTAGGGCGTGGGGGGCCCAGCATTTT; cdr3_aa: CSARAWGAQHF
v_call: TRBV3-1; clone_size: -; d_call: TRBD2; j_call: TRBJ2-5; cdr3_nt: TGTGCCAGCAGCCTAGCCGGAGCGGGAGGGGGGCACCAAGAGACCCAGTACTTC; cdr3_aa: CASSLAGAGGGHQETQYF
v_call: TRBV6-1; clone_size: many; d_call: -; j_call: TRBJ1-1; cdr3_nt: TGTGCCAGCAGCCCCGGTTTGGCAGGAAACACTGAAGCTTTCTTT; cdr3_aa: CASSPGLAGNTEAFF
v_call: TRBV28; clone_size: few; d_call: TRBD1; j_call: TRBJ2-1; cdr3_nt: TGTGCCAGCAGTTGGGGGACAGGGGAGCAGTTCTTC; cdr3_aa: CASSWGTGEQFF
v_call: TRBV7-2; clone_size: few; d_call: -; j_call: TRBJ2-3; cdr3_nt: TGTGCCAGCAGCTTATCCCTTTACACAGATACGCAGTATTTT; cdr3_aa: CASSLSLYTDTQYF
v_call: TRBV5-1; clone_size: many; d_call: -; j_call: TRBJ1-3; cdr3_nt: TGCGCCAGCAGCCCCGACTGGACCTCTGGAAACACCATATATTTT; cdr3_aa: CASSPDWTSGNTIYF
v_call: TRBV6-5; clone_size: many; d_call: -; j_call: TRBJ1-2; cdr3_nt: TGTGCCAGCAGCCGACTCCCGACAGGCCGGGGCTACACCTTC; cdr3_aa: CASSRLPTGRGYTF
v_call: TRBV20-1; clone_size: few; d_call: -; j_call: TRBJ2-7; cdr3_nt: TGCAGTGCTAGACTGGGGGAGGGCAGGGGGTACGAGCAGTACTTC; cdr3_aa: CSARLGEGRGYEQYF
v_call: TRBV12-3/TRBV12-4; clone_size: few; d_call: -; j_call: TRBJ1-4; cdr3_nt: TGTGCCAGCGTTAGGACTGGTGAAAAACTGTTTTTT; cdr3_aa: CASVRTGEKLFF
v_call: TRBV11-3; clone_size: -; d_call: -; j_call: TRBJ1-1; cdr3_nt: TGTGCCAGCAGCCCAAGGAATGAGGGCACTGAAGCTTTCTTT; cdr3_aa: CASSPRNEGTEAFF
v_call: TRBV15; clone_size: -; d_call: -; j_call: TRBJ1-2; cdr3_nt: TGTGCCACCAGCGGGAGGGGCAGAACGGACGTTAACTATGGCTACACCTTC; cdr3_aa: CATSGRGRTDVNYGYTF
v_call: TRBV11-2; clone_size: -; d_call: TRBD2; j_call: TRBJ2-3; cdr3_nt: TGTGCCAGCAGCGATCGACTAGCGGGAAGCACAGATACGCAGTATTTT; cdr3_aa: CASSDRLAGSTDTQYF
v_call: TRBV12-3/TRBV12-4; clone_size: few; d_call: -; j_call: TRBJ1-2; cdr3_nt: TGTGCCAGCTTTGGGCAGCTAGATGGCTACACCTTC; cdr3_aa: CASFGQLDGYTF
v_call: TRBV7-6; clone_size: -; d_call: TRBD1; j_call: TRBJ2-7; cdr3_nt: TGTGCCAGCAGCTTAGACCGGGACAGTGCCTTTCTGGACGAGCAGTACTTC; cdr3_aa: CASSLDRDSAFLDEQYF
v_call: TRBV27; clone_size: -; d_call: -; j_call: TRBJ1-4; cdr3_nt: TGTGCCAGCAGTTCCCTAAACAGGGAGGATGCAACTAATGAAAAACTGTTTTTT; cdr3_aa: CASSSLNREDATNEKLFF
v_call: TRBV5-1; clone_size: -; d_call: -; j_call: TRBJ2-6; cdr3_nt: TGCGCCAGCAGCTTAAGCCGGGAGGCCAACGTCCTGACTTTC; cdr3_aa: CASSLSREANVLTF
v_call: TRBV12-3/TRBV12-4; clone_size: -; d_call: TRBD2; j_call: TRBJ2-4; cdr3_nt: TGTGCCAGCAGTTCCCTGACTAGCGGGGGGGCCGACATTCAGTACTTC; cdr3_aa: CASSSLTSGGADIQYF
v_call: TRBV5-1; clone_size: few; d_call: TRBD1; j_call: TRBJ1-1; cdr3_nt: TGCGCCAGCAGCTTACAGGGGGATAGCACTGAAGCTTTCTTT; cdr3_aa: CASSLQGDSTEAFF
v_call: TRBV7-2; clone_size: many; d_call: TRBD1; j_call: TRBJ1-2; cdr3_nt: TGTGCCAGCAGTCAAATGACAGGGGGCTTTGTCTACACCTTC; cdr3_aa: CASSQMTGGFVYTF
v_call: TRBV20-1; clone_size: -; d_call: TRBD2; j_call: TRBJ2-1; cdr3_nt: TGCAGTGCTAGATTTCATAGCGGGGCCTACAATGAGCAGTTCTTC; cdr3_aa: CSARFHSGAYNEQFF
v_call: TRBV6-1; clone_size: -; d_call: -; j_call: TRBJ1-2; cdr3_nt: TGTGCCAGCAGTGAAGAACGGCTCCGGGGCTACACCTTC; cdr3_aa: CASSEERLRGYTF
v_call: TRBV10-3; clone_size: few; d_call: TRBD1; j_call: TRBJ1-1; cdr3_nt: TGTGCCATCAGTGAGGGGACAGGGGGAAACACTGAAGCTTTCTTT; cdr3_aa: CAISEGTGGNTEAFF
v_call: TRBV6-4; clone_size: many; d_call: TRBD1; j_call: TRBJ2-2; cdr3_nt: TGTGCCAGCAGTGACGGGGACAGGGGGCACACCGGGGAGCTGTTTTTT; cdr3_aa: CASSDGDRGHTGELFF
v_call: TRBV6-5; clone_size: -; d_call: -; j_call: TRBJ1-1; cdr3_nt: TGTGCCAGCAGGCTACAGGGCCCCAACACTGAAGCTTTCTTT; cdr3_aa: CASRLQGPNTEAFF
v_call: TRBV12-3/TRBV12-4; clone_size: many; d_call: -; j_call: TRBJ1-1; cdr3_nt: TGTGCCAGCAGTTTAGGGGGGAACACTGAAGCTTTCTTT; cdr3_aa: CASSLGGNTEAFF
v_call: TRBV6-5; clone_size: few; d_call: -; j_call: TRBJ1-4; cdr3_nt: TGTGCCAGCAGTTATAGGGGGAGTAATGAAAAACTGTTTTTT; cdr3_aa: CASSYRGSNEKLFF
v_call: TRBV29-1; clone_size: few; d_call: -; j_call: TRBJ1-2; cdr3_nt: TGCAGCGTCGGGGAGGATGGCTACACCTTC; cdr3_aa: CSVGEDGYTF
v_call: TRBV7-2; clone_size: few; d_call: TRBD2; j_call: TRBJ2-1; cdr3_nt: TGTGCCAGCAGCTTAAGACTAGCCAGCAATGAGCAGTTCTTC; cdr3_aa: CASSLRLASNEQFF
v_call: TRBV27; clone_size: -; d_call: TRBD2; j_call: TRBJ2-3; cdr3_nt: TGTGCCAGCAGTTTGGGAGGGACGACAGATACGCAGTATTTT; cdr3_aa: CASSLGGTTDTQYF
v_call: TRBV28; clone_size: many; d_call: -; j_call: TRBJ2-7; cdr3_nt: TGTGCCGCCGGTGGAGCCTACGAGCAGTACTTC; cdr3_aa: CAAGGAYEQYF
v_call: TRBV20-1; clone_size: -; d_call: -; j_call: TRBJ1-2; cdr3_nt: TGCAGTGCTTCTGACCTGGGGGCGAACTATGGCTACACCTTC; cdr3_aa: CSASDLGANYGYTF
v_call: TRBV5-1; clone_size: few; d_call: -; j_call: TRBJ2-1; cdr3_nt: TGCGCCAGCACCAATGGCCTCCCTATCAATGAGCAGTTCTTC; cdr3_aa: CASTNGLPINEQFF
v_call: TRBV4-1; clone_size: -; d_call: -; j_call: TRBJ1-4; cdr3_nt: TGCGCCAGCAGCCAAGCACCGGGGGCAACTAATGAAAAACTGTTTTTT; cdr3_aa: CASSQAPGATNEKLFF
v_call: TRBV30; clone_size: few; d_call: TRBD2; j_call: TRBJ2-2; cdr3_nt: TGTGCCTGGTCCCGGGGGGGCGGGGAGCTGTTTTTT; cdr3_aa: CAWSRGGGELFF
v_call: TRBV11-2; clone_size: few; d_call: TRBD1; j_call: TRBJ2-1; cdr3_nt: TGTGCCAGCGTAGGAAGGACAGGGGGCTACAATGAGCAGTTCTTC; cdr3_aa: CASVGRTGGYNEQFF
v_call: TRBV9; clone_size: few; d_call: -; j_call: TRBJ2-2; cdr3_nt: TGTGCCAGCAGCCCCCGGGACCCTTACACCGGGGAGCTGTTTTTT; cdr3_aa: CASSPRDPYTGELFF
v_call: TRBV20-1; clone_size: -; d_call: -; j_call: TRBJ2-3; cdr3_nt: TGCAGTGCAGGACTCCTCACAGATACGCAGTATTTT; cdr3_aa: CSAGLLTDTQYF
v_call: TRBV4-2; clone_size: many; d_call: -; j_call: TRBJ1-1; cdr3_nt: TGTGCCAGCAGCCAAGATCGAGTAAATTCCCCGATAATGAACACTGAAGCTTTCTTT; cdr3_aa: CASSQDRVNSPIMNTEAFF
v_call: TRBV9; clone_size: few; d_call: TRBD2; j_call: TRBJ2-1; cdr3_nt: TGTGCCAGCAGCGTAACTAGCGGGGTTATTCTCTACAATGAGCAGTTCTTC; cdr3_aa: CASSVTSGVILYNEQFF
v_call: TRBV4-2; clone_size: few; d_call: -; j_call: TRBJ2-1; cdr3_nt: TGTGCCAGCAGCCAAGATTTGGCGGGGACCTACAATGAGCAGTTCTTC; cdr3_aa: CASSQDLAGTYNEQFF
v_call: TRBV15; clone_size: few; d_call: TRBD2; j_call: TRBJ2-3; cdr3_nt: TGTGCCACCAGCCGCCTAGCGGGGGGGAGGCGACCCACAGATACGCAGTATTTT; cdr3_aa: CATSRLAGGRRPTDTQYF
v_call: TRBV6-1; clone_size: -; d_call: -; j_call: TRBJ2-4; cdr3_nt: TGTGCCAGCAGTGAAAAGGGCAGCTCTATGGCGAACATTCAGTACTTC; cdr3_aa: CASSEKGSSMANIQYF
v_call: TRBV5-8; clone_size: few; d_call: -; j_call: TRBJ1-5; cdr3_nt: TGTGCCAGCAGCTTGGGGGCCCTTCGGAATCAGCCCCAGCATTTT; cdr3_aa: CASSLGALRNQPQHF
v_call: TRBV6-6; clone_size: few; d_call: -; j_call: TRBJ1-2; cdr3_nt: TGTGCCAGCAGTTCCCGGGGAGTCGCCTATGGCTACACCTTC; cdr3_aa: CASSSRGVAYGYTF
v_call: TRBV6-2/TRBV6-3; clone_size: many; d_call: -; j_call: TRBJ2-2; cdr3_nt: TGTGCCGGATCGGGACAAGACACCGGGGAGCTGTTTTTT; cdr3_aa: CAGSGQDTGELFF
v_call: TRBV12-3/TRBV12-4; clone_size: few; d_call: -; j_call: TRBJ1-1; cdr3_nt: TGTGCCAGCAGTTTTGGTGCCACTGAAGCTTTCTTT; cdr3_aa: CASSFGATEAFF
v_call: TRBV12-3/TRBV12-4; clone_size: many; d_call: -; j_call: TRBJ1-5; cdr3_nt: TGTGCCAGCAGGCGCTTGGACAATAGCAATCAGCCCCAGCATTTT; cdr3_aa: CASRRLDNSNQPQHF